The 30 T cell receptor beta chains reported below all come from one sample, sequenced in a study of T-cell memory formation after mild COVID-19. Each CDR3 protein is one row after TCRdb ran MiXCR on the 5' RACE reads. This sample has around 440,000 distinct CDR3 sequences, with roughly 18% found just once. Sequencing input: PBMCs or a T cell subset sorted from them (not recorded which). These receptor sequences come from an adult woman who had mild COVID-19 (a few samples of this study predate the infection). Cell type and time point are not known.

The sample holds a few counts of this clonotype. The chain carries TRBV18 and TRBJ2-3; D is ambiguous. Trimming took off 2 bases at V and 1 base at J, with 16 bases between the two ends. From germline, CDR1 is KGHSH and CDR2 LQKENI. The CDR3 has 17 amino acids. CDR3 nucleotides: TGTGCCAGCTCACCAGTCGGGCCGATATCTGGCACAGATACGCAGTATTTT. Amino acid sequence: CASSPVGPISGTDTQYF.

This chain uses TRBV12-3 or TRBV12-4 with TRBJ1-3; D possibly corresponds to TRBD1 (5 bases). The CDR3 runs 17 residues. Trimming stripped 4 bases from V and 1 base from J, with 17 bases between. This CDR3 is CASSSRMGTSSGNTIYF. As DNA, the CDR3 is TGTGCCAGCAGTTCTCGGATGGGGACGTCATCTGGAAACACCATATATTTT.

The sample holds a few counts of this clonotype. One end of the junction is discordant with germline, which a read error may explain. CDR3: CASSLTSGANTGELFF. In DNA form, the CDR3 reads TGTGCCAGCAGCTTGACTAGCGGGGCGAATACCGGGGAGCTGTTTTTT. The chain joins TRBV7-3 to TRBJ2-2; 11 bases fit TRBD2. This CDR3 region has 16 residues. CDR1 is SGHTA and CDR2 is FQGTGA in the germline V gene.

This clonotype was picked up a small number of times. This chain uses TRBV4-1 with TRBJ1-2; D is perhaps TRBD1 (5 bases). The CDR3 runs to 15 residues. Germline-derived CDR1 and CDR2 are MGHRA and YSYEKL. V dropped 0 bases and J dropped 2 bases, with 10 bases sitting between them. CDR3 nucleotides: TGCGCCAGCAGCCAAGATAAGTCAGGGAACTATGGCTACACCTTC. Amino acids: CASSQDKSGNYGYTF.

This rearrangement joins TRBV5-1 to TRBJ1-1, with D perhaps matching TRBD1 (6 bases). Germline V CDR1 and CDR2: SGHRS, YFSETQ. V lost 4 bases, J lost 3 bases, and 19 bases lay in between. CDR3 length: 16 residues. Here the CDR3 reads CASSGPHTGSHTEAFF. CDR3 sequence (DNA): TGCGCCAGCAGCGGGCCTCATACAGGGTCACACACTGAAGCTTTCTTT.

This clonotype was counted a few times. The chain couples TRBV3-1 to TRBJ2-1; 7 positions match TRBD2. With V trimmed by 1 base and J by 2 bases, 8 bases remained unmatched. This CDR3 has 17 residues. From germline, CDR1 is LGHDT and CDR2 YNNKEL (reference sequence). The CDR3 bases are TGTGCCAGCAGCCAAGCGGTAACTAGCGAGGCCTACAATGAGCAGTTCTTC. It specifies CASSQAVTSEAYNEQFF.

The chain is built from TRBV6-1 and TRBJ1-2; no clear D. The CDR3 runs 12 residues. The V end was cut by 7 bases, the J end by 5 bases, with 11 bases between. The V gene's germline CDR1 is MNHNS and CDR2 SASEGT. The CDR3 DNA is TGTGCCAGCATCGGGAGATTTTATGGCTACACCTTC. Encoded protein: CASIGRFYGYTF.

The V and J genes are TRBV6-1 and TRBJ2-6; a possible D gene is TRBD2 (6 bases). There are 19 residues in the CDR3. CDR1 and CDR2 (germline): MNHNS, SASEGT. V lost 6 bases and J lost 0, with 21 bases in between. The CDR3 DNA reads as TGTGCCAGCAGGGATCTCGGGAGAGGAACCCCCTCTGGGGCCAACGTCCTGACTTTC. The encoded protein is CASRDLGRGTPSGANVLTF.

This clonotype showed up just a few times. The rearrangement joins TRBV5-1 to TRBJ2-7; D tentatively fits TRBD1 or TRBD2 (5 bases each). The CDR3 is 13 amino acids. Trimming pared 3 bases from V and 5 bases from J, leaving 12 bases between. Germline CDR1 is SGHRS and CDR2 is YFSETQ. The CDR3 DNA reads TGCGCCAGCAGCTGGGACCGGGAAAACGAGCAGTACTTC. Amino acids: CASSWDRENEQYF.

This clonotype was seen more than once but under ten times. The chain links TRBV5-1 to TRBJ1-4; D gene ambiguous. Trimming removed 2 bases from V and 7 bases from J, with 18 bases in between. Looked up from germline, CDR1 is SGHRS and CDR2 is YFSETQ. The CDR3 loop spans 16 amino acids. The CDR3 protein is CASSFNPHGRREKLFF. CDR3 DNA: TGCGCCAGCAGCTTCAATCCGCACGGGAGACGTGAAAAACTGTTTTTT.

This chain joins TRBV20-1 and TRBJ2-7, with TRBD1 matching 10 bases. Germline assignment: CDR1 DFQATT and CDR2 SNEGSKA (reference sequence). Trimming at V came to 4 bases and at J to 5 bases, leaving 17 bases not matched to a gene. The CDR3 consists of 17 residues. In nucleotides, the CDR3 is TGCAGTGCTACTCCATATGCCCGGACAGGGGGTAAAAACGAGCAGTACTTC. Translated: CSATPYARTGGKNEQYF.

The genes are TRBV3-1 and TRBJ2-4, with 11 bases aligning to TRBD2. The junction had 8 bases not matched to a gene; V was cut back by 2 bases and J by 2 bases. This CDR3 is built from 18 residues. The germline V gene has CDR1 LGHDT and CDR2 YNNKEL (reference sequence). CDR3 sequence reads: CASSQTSSGRSTKNIQYF. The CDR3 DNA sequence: TGTGCCAGCAGCCAAACATCTAGCGGGAGGTCTACCAAAAACATTCAGTACTTC.

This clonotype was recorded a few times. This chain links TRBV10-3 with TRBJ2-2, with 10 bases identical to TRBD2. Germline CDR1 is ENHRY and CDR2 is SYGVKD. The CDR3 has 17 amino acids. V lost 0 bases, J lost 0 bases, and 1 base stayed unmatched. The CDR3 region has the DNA TGTGCCATCAGTGAGTCACTAGCGGGGACGAACACCGGGGAGCTGTTTTTT. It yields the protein CAISESLAGTNTGELFF.

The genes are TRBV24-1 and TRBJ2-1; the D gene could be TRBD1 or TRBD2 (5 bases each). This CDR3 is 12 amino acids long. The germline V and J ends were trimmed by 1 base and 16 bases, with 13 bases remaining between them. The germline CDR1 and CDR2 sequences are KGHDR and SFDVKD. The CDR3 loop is CATSDFGTETFF. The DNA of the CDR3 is TGTGCCACCAGTGATTTTGGGACGGAGACCTTCTTC.

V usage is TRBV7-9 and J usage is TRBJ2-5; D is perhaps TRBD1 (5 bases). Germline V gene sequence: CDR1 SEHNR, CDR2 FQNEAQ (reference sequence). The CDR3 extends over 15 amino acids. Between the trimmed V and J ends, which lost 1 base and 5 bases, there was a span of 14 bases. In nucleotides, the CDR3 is TGTGCCAGCAGCTTAGGTCAGGGTCCGCATGAGACCCAGTACTTC. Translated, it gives CASSLGQGPHETQYF.

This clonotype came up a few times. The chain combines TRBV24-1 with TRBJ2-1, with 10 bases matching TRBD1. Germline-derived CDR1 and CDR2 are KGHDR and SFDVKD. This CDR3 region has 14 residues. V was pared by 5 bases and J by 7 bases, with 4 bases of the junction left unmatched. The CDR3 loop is CATSGTGGKNEQFF. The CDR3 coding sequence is TGTGCCACCAGTGGGACAGGGGGTAAAAATGAGCAGTTCTTC.

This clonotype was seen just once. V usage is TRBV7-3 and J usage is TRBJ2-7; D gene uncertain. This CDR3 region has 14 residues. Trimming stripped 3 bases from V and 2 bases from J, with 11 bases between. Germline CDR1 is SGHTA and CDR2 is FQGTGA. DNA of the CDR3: TGTGCCAGCAGCTTTCGGCACGGCACCTACGAGCAGTACTTC. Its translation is CASSFRHGTYEQYF.

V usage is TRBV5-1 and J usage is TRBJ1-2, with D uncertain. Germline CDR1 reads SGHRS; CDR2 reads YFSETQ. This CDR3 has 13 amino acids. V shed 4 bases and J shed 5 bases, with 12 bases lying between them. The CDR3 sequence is CASSLNDLYGYTF. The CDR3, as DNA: TGCGCCAGCAGCCTAAACGATCTGTATGGCTACACCTTC.

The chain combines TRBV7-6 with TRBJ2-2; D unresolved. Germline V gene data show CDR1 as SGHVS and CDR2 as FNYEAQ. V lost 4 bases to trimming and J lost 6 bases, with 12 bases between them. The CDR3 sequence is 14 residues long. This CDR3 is CASSSYQTAGELFF. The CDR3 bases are TGTGCCAGCAGCTCTTATCAAACGGCCGGGGAGCTGTTTTTT.

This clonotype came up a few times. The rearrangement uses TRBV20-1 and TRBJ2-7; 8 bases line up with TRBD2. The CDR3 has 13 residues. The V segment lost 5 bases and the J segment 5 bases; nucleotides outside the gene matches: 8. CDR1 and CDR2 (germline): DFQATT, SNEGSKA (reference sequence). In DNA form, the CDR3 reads TGCAGTGCTCCCAGCGGGAGCAGAAACGAGCAGTACTTC. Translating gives CSAPSGSRNEQYF.

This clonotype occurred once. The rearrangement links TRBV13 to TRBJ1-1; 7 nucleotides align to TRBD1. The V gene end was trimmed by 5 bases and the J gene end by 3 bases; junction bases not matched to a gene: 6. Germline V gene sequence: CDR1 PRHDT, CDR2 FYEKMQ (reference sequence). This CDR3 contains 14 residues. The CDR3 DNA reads TGTGCCAGCAGCGTCAGGGGGGTCGACACTGAAGCTTTCTTT. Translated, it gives CASSVRGVDTEAFF.

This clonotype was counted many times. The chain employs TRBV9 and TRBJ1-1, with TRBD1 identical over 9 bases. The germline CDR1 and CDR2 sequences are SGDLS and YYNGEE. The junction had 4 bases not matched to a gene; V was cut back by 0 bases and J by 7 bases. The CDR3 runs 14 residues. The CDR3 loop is CASSVGTGGNEAFF. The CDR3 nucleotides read TGTGCCAGCAGCGTAGGAACAGGGGGCAATGAAGCTTTCTTT.

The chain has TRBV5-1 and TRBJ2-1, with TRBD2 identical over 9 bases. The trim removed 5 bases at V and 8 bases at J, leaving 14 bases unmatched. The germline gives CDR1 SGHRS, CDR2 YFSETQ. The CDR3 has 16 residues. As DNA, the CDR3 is TGCGCCAGCAGACCTAATAGCGGGAGCATGAGCGATGAGCAGTTCTTC. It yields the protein CASRPNSGSMSDEQFF.

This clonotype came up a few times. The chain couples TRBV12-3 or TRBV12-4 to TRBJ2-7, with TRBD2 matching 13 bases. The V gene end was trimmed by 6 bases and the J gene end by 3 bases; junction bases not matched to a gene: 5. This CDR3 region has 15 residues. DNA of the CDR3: TGTGCCAGCAGGCATAGACTAGCGGGAGGCTACGAGCAGTACTTC. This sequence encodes CASRHRLAGGYEQYF.

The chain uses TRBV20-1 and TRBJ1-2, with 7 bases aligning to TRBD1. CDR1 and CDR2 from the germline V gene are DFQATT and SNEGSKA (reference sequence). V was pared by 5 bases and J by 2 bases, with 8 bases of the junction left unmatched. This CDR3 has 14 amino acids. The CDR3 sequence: CSAQGEVQNYGYTF. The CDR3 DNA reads TGCAGTGCTCAGGGGGAAGTACAGAACTATGGCTACACCTTC.

The CDR3 coding sequence is TGTGCCAGCAGTCTCCGCCACCTTAGCTCGGGAGGACCCTACGAGCAGTACTTC. Translated, it gives CASSLRHLSSGGPYEQYF. The chain carries TRBV27 and TRBJ2-7, with TRBD2 identical over 7 bases. V dropped 5 bases and J dropped 2; count of bases not matched to a gene: 18. Germline CDR1 MNHEY, CDR2 SMNVEV (reference sequence). The CDR3 is made up of 18 amino acids.

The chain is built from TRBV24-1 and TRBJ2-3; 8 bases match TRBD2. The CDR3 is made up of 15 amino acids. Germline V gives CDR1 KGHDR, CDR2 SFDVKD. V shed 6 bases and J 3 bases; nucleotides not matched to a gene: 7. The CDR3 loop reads CATSRRAGATDTQYF. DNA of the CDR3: TGTGCCACCAGTCGTCGAGCGGGAGCGACAGATACGCAGTATTTT.

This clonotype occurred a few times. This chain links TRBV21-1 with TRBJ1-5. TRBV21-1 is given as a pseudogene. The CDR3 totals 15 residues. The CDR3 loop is CASSNLAGRNQPQHF. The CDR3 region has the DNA TGTGCCAGCAGCAACCTTGCGGGGCGCAATCAGCCCCAGCATTTT.

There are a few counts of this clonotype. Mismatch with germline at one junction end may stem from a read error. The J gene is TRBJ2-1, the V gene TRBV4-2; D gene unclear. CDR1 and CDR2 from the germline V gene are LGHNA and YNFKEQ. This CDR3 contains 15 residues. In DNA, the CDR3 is TGTGCCAGCACCCAACCGGGCTCTACAAACAATGAGCAGTTCTTC. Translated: CASTQPGSTNNEQFF.

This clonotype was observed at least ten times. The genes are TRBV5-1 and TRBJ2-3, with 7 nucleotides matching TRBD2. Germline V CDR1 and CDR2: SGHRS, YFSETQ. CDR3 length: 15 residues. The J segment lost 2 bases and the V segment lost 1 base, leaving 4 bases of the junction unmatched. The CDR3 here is CASSLSGVNTDTQYF. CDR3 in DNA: TGCGCCAGCAGCTTGAGCGGGGTTAACACAGATACGCAGTATTTT.